The T cell receptor (beta chain) under discussion was sequenced for a study of blood T cell repertoires in COVID-19. CDR1 is SNHLY and CDR2 is FYNNEI in the germline V gene. The CDR3 totals 14 residues. The V gene lost 4 bases and the J gene lost 5 bases, with 14 bases spanning the gap. Only in-frame clones appear in the TCRdb table, and some are missing; sequencing was by immunoSEQ multiplex PCR. Here the sample spans roughly 250,000 clones, about 73% being singletons. J is TRBJ1-2 and V is TRBV2; perhaps TRBD1 as D (6 bases). What was sequenced was peripheral blood. This TCR came from a woman older than 75 with acute or convalescent COVID-19. The CDR3 DNA follows: TGTGCCAGCAGTGCCAGGGGTCTTGGGTATGGCTACACCTTC. Translated, it gives CASSARGLGYGYTF. The full variable domain, its missing parts supplied by reference TRBV2 and TRBJ1-2, is EPEVTQTPSHQVTQMGQEVILRCVPISNHLYFYWYRQILGQKVEFLVSFYNNEISEKSEIFDDQFSVERPDGSNFTLKIRSTKLEDSAMYFCASSARGLGYGYTFGSGTRLTVV.